Each of the 13 T cell receptor beta chains below was sequenced from the same sample in a study of T cell changes during pregnancy in multiple sclerosis. Only in-frame clones appear in the TCRdb table, and some are missing; sequencing was by immunoSEQ multiplex PCR. The repertoire holds under 70,000 clones, around 90% seen once, with just under 0.5% in the top ten. This sample comprised CD4+ T cells from peripheral blood mononuclear cells, obtained after pregnancy. These receptors were taken from a female donor in good health, enrolled as a control in a pregnancy study.

The chain has TRBV11-3 and TRBJ2-7; D not resolved. The CDR3 spans 18 residues. Trimming removed 2 bases at V and 0 bases at J, with 20 bases between. Germline values: CDR1 SGHNT, CDR2 YENEEA. CDR3 loop: CASSLRLSSPKSSYEQYF. The CDR3 DNA reads as TGTGCCAGCAGCTTACGGTTATCGAGCCCTAAAAGCTCCTACGAGCAGTACTTC.

The gene calls are TRBV4-2 and TRBJ2-3, with 14 bases that match TRBD2. The CDR3 runs to 16 residues. The trim removed 1 base at V and 6 bases at J, leaving 3 bases unmatched. The germline V gene has CDR1 LGHNA and CDR2 YNFKEQ. The CDR3 DNA sequence: TGTGCCAGCAGCCAAGGACTAGCGGGGGGGCCGGATACGCAGTATTTT. Its protein product is CASSQGLAGGPDTQYF.

The chain has TRBV6-5 and TRBJ1-2; maybe TRBD1 (6 bases). The CDR3 loop spans 13 amino acids. Trimming removed 6 bases from V and 2 bases from J, with 10 bases in between. The V gene's germline CDR1 is MNHEY and CDR2 SVGAGI. CDR3 bases: TGTGCCAGCAGCCCTACAGGGAACTATGGCTACACCTTC. Amino acid sequence: CASSPTGNYGYTF.

J is TRBJ1-5 and V is TRBV7-9, with D hard to call. V gave up 3 bases and J gave up 4 bases, with 10 bases separating them. The CDR3 totals 14 residues. Germline assignment: CDR1 SEHNR and CDR2 FQNEAQ (reference sequence). Here the CDR3 DNA reads TGTGCCAGCAGCTTCCACCAGACTAATCAGCCCCAGCATTTT. Its translation: CASSFHQTNQPQHF.

The chain carries TRBV18 and TRBJ1-4; TRBD1 aligns across 7 bases. Looked up from germline, CDR1 is KGHSH and CDR2 is LQKENI. The CDR3 extends over 15 amino acids. The junction had 5 bases not matched to a gene; V was cut back by 4 bases and J by 3 bases. This chain's CDR3 is CASSRNDRANEKLFF. The CDR3, as DNA: TGTGCCAGCTCACGGAACGACAGGGCTAATGAAAAACTGTTTTTT.

The chain joins TRBV7-3 to TRBJ2-5; D remains ambiguous. V was pared by 2 bases and J by 2 bases, with 6 bases between. CDR1 and CDR2 (germline): SGHTA, FQGTGA. This CDR3 spans 13 amino acids. The CDR3 sequence is CASSLLAQETQYF. CDR3 bases: TGTGCCAGCAGCTTACTGGCTCAAGAGACCCAGTACTTC.

This chain joins TRBV4-1 and TRBJ2-1; TRBD2 matches at 11 bases. Germline CDR1 and CDR2: MGHRA and YSYEKL. The CDR3 totals 17 residues. V shed 0 bases, J shed 7 bases, and the junction held 8 bases outside the gene matches. CDR3 in DNA: TGCGCCAGCAGCCAAGAATCTAGCGGGGGGTTTAGGAATGAGCAGTTCTTC. It translates to CASSQESSGGFRNEQFF.

V and J are TRBV7-8 and TRBJ1-3; the D is unclear. The CDR3 length is 14 residues. Germline V gene sequence: CDR1 SGHVS, CDR2 FQNEAQ. V lost 1 base and J 8 bases, leaving 12 bases between the germline ends. The CDR3 DNA sequence: TGTGCCAGCAGCTTAGAAGAGGGCCCGGACACCATATATTTT. Translated: CASSLEEGPDTIYF.

This clone was found once. The chain carries TRBV10-3 and TRBJ1-2; perhaps TRBD1 as D (5 bases). Germline V gene sequence: CDR1 ENHRY, CDR2 SYGVKD. The V and J ends lost 2 bases and 1 base respectively, with 14 bases between them. This CDR3 spans 16 amino acids. CDR3 in amino acids: CAISEGDRAFNYGYTF. Here the CDR3 DNA reads TGTGCCATCAGTGAGGGCGACAGAGCCTTTAACTATGGCTACACCTTC.

This clone has just a few counts. The chain combines TRBV4-1 with TRBJ1-1; D gene unclear. This CDR3 is built from 15 residues. Germline CDR1 MGHRA, CDR2 YSYEKL. V was clipped by 4 bases and J by 2 bases, with 14 bases between them. Here the CDR3 DNA reads TGCGCCAGCAGCCTCGCGAGAGGCCCCAACACTGAAGCTTTCTTT. Amino acids: CASSLARGPNTEAFF.

The chain carries TRBV4-1 and TRBJ1-4, with D possibly being TRBD1 (6 bases). V lost 1 base and J lost 5, with 11 bases in between. Germline lookup yields CDR1 MGHRA and CDR2 YSYEKL. The CDR3 is 15 amino acids. The CDR3 is CASSQVWGLNEKLFF. The CDR3 coding sequence is TGCGCCAGCAGCCAAGTCTGGGGGCTCAATGAAAAACTGTTTTTT.

The chain combines TRBV30 with TRBJ1-5; 7 bases fit TRBD1. The V segment lost 4 bases and the J segment 7 bases; nucleotides outside the gene matches: 10. The CDR3 has 14 residues. Germline-derived CDR1 and CDR2 are GTSNPN and SVGIG (reference sequence). The CDR3 DNA sequence: TGTGCCTGGAACAAGGGGGCAGTAGGCCAGCCCCAGCATTTT. Encoded protein: CAWNKGAVGQPQHF.

The chain uses TRBV29-1 and TRBJ2-4; D remains ambiguous. V gave up 5 bases and J gave up 0 bases, with 11 bases separating them. Germline values: CDR1 SQVTM, CDR2 ANQGSEA. This CDR3 region has 14 residues. This CDR3 reads CSVRQRLAKNIQYF. CDR3 nucleotide sequence: TGCAGCGTTAGGCAGCGACTAGCCAAAAACATTCAGTACTTC.